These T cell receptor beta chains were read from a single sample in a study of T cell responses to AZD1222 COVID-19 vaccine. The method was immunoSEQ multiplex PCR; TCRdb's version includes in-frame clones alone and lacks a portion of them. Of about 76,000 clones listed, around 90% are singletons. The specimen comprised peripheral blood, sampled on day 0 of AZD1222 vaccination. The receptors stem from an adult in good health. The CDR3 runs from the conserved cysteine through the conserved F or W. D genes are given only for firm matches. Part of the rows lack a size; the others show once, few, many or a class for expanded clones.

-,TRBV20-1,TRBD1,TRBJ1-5,TGCAGTGCTAGTACCCGACAGGGGTATAGCAATCAGCCCCAGCATTTT,CSASTRQGYSNQPQHF
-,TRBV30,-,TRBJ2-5,TGTGCCTGGAGTTGGGGCCAAGAGACCCAGTACTTC,CAWSWGQETQYF
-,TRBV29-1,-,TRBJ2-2,TGCAGCGTAGGTAGGGGGAACACCGGGGAGCTGTTTTTT,CSVGRGNTGELFF
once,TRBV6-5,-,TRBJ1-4,TGTGCCAGCAGGGACGACCTTAATGAAAAACTGTTTTTT,CASRDDLNEKLFF
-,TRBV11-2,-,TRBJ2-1,TGTGCCAGCACCCAGAGTGGCCCGACCCCCAATGAGCAGTTCTTC,CASTQSGPTPNEQFF
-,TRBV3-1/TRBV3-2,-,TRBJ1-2,TGTGCCAGCAGCCAATGGGACCGCCGGGGGAACTATGGCTACACCTTC,CASSQWDRRGNYGYTF
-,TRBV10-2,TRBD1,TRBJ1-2,TGCGCCAGCAGGGAACAGGGGGCCGATGGCTACACCTTC,CASREQGADGYTF
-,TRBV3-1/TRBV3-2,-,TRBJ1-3,TGTGCCAGCGTCGCAACGGTCCCTGGAAACACCATATATTTT,CASVATVPGNTIYF
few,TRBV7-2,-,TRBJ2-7,TGTGCCAGCAGCCCAATGGGATCGGGGGGCTACTACGAGCAGTACTTC,CASSPMGSGGYYEQYF
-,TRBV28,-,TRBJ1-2,TGTGCCAGCAGTTTAACCGGTGGCTATGGCTACACCTTC,CASSLTGGYGYTF
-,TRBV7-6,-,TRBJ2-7,TGTGCCAGCAGCTTAGGGGGCCTATTCACCTACGAGCAGTACTTC,CASSLGGLFTYEQYF
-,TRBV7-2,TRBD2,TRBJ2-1,TGTGCCAGCAGCTTAAGCCGGGCGGGAGGCTCCTACAATGAGCAGTTCTTC,CASSLSRAGGSYNEQFF
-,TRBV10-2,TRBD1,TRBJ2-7,TGCGCCAGCAGCGAACAGGGGGCTTACGAGCAGTACTTC,CASSEQGAYEQYF
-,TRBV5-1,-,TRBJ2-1,TGCGCCAGCAGCTTGGCAGAGTTTGGCTACAATGAGCAGTTCTTC,CASSLAEFGYNEQFF
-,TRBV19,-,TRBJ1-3,TGTGCCAGTAGTAGCGGAGCGGCCGCGGGAAACACCATATATTTT,CASSSGAAAGNTIYF
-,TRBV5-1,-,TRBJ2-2,TGCGCCAGCAGCTTGGCCCATGTCGGGGAGCTGTTTTTT,CASSLAHVGELFF
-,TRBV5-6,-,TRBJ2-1,TGTGCCAGCAACTCTAATGAAGGGACATACTACAATGAGCAGTTCTTC,CASNSNEGTYYNEQFF
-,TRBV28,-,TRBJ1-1,TGTGCCAGCAGTTTAAGGGCTGAAGCTTTCTTT,CASSLRAEAFF
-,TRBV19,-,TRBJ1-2,TGTGCCAGCGCAGGGCCCGACGGAGGCTACACCTTC,CASAGPDGGYTF
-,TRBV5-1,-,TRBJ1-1,TGCGCCAGCAGCTTGGGGCAGGGCGTGGAGAAAGCTTTCTTT,CASSLGQGVEKAFF
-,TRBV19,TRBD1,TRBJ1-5,TGTGCCAGTAGTACCGGACAGGGAACTTCTGGTCAGCCCCAGCATTTT,CASSTGQGTSGQPQHF
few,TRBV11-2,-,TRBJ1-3,TGTGCCAGCAGCTCCCTATCAACCCGCTCTGGAAACACCATATATTTT,CASSSLSTRSGNTIYF
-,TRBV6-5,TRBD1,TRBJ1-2,TGTGCCAGCAAGGGGACAGGAGCTAACTATGGCTACACCTTC,CASKGTGANYGYTF
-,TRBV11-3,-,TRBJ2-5,TGTGCCAGCAGCTTAGGCAGGCTTTGGGAGACCCAGTACTTC,CASSLGRLWETQYF
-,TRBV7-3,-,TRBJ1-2,TGTGCCAGCAGCCTTCCAGACAAGGGCTACACCTTC,CASSLPDKGYTF
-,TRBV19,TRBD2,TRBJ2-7,TGTGCCAGTAGTTTTCAAGCGGGGTCCTACGAGCAGTACTTC,CASSFQAGSYEQYF
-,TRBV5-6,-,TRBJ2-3,TGTGCCAGCAGCCGGGGGTCGAGCACAGATACGCAGTATTTT,CASSRGSSTDTQYF
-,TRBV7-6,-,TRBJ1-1,TGTGCCAGCAGCTTACAGGGTTACACTGAAGCTTTCTTT,CASSLQGYTEAFF
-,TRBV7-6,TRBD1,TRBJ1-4,TGTGCCAGCAGCTTAGAGGGGATCCAAGGGGGCGAAAAACTGTTTTTT,CASSLEGIQGGEKLFF
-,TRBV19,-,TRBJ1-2,TGTGCCAGTAGTATAGCCCACGAAGGAGGCTATGGCTACACCTTC,CASSIAHEGGYGYTF
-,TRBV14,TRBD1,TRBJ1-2,TGTGCCAGCAGCCGTCTCCGGGACAGGGTTAATTTGAACTATGGCTACACCTTC,CASSRLRDRVNLNYGYTF
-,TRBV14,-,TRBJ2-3,TGTGCCAGCACAGGGTTTAGCACAGATACGCAGTATTTT,CASTGFSTDTQYF
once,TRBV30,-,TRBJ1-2,TGTGCCTGGAGGTACGTCGGCAGGGTGACGTTCGGCTACACCTTC,CAWRYVGRVTFGYTF
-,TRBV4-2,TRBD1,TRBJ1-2,TGTGCCAGCAGCCAAGGACAGGGGGCGATTGGCTACACCTTC,CASSQGQGAIGYTF
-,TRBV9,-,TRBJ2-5,TGTGCCAGCAGCGTAGGACGACAGGCCCACCAAGAGACCCAGTACTTC,CASSVGRQAHQETQYF
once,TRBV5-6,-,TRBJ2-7,TGTGCCAGCAGCTTGGGCGGGAACTCCTACGAGCAGTACTTC,CASSLGGNSYEQYF
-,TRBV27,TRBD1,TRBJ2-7,TGTGCCAGCAGCCCCGATAACGGACAGGGTGAGCAGTACTTC,CASSPDNGQGEQYF
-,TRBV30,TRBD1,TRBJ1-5,TGTGCCTGGAGTGTAACGGAAGGGGGCAAACTTAATCAGCCCCAGCATTTT,CAWSVTEGGKLNQPQHF
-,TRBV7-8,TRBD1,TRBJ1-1,TGTGCCAGCAACCGTGACAGGGCTCATGAAGCTTTCTTT,CASNRDRAHEAFF
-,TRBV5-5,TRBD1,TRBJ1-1,TGTGCCAGCAGCACCACAGGGGACACTGAAGCTTTCTTT,CASSTTGDTEAFF
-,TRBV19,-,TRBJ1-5,TGTGCCAGTGTGGGACTAGGGCCGTATAGCAATCAGCCCCAGCATTTT,CASVGLGPYSNQPQHF
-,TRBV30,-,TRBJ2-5,TGTGCCTGGAGGACCCCAAGTTTGGGGCAAGAGACCCAGTACTTC,CAWRTPSLGQETQYF
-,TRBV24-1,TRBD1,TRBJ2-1,TGTGCCACCAGTACAGGGGGCGGCTCCTACAATGAGCAGTTCTTC,CATSTGGGSYNEQFF
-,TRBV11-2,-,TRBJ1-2,TGTGCCAGCAGCTTAGGACAAATCTATGGCTACACCTTC,CASSLGQIYGYTF
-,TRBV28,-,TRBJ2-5,TGTGCCAGCACCAACCGCCGGCGCGCCCCCCAGGAGACCCAGTACTTC,CASTNRRRAPQETQYF
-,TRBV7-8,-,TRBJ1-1,TGTGCCAGCAGCTTAATCAGCCACACTGAAGCTTTCTTT,CASSLISHTEAFF
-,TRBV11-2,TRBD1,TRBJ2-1,TGTGCCAGCAGCCCCGGACAGGGGTACGGGTACAATGAGCAGTTCTTC,CASSPGQGYGYNEQFF
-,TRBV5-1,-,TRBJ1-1,TGCGCCAGCAGCTTGGGAGGGGTGGACACTGAAGCTTTCTTT,CASSLGGVDTEAFF
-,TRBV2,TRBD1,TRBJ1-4,TGTGCCAGCAGTCCTACAGGGGGCAGTAATGAAAAACTGTTTTTT,CASSPTGGSNEKLFF
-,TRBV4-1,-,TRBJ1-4,TGCGCCAGCAGCCAAGAAACAGGGTTGGAAAAACTGTTTTTT,CASSQETGLEKLFF
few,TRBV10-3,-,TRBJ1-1,TGTGCCATCAGCCCCCTCGGGGCTAACACTGAAGCTTTCTTT,CAISPLGANTEAFF
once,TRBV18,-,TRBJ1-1,TGTGCCAGCTCCCGGCGCCAGGGTGACACTGAAGCTTTCTTT,CASSRRQGDTEAFF
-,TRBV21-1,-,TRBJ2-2,TGTGCCAGCAGACCCTTGCCGGGGGACTGCGTCGCGAACACCGGGGAGCTGTTTTTT,CASRPLPGDCVANTGELFF